This TCR beta chain was captured by sequencing in a study of blood T cell repertoires in COVID-19. In the study overall: Spain, Italy and the United States supplied samples that represented acute and convalescent COVID-19. From T cells, B-cell-depleted T cells, or PBMCs came the material, which was cDNA or gDNA.

Original analysis: For nucleated cells, counts were estimated from reference gene primer amplification. Libraries were prepared by immunoSEQ multiplex PCR; TCRdb keeps only in-frame clonotypes and omits some of them. V, J and clone size are taken as reported in that table, and D and trimming were inferred from the DNA itself. This table has about 150,000 clones, around nine tenths appearing once. Germline lookup yields CDR1 MDHEN and CDR2 SYDVKM. This CDR3 comprises 15 residues. V lost 8 bases to trimming and J lost 6 bases, with 23 bases between them. V usage is TRBV28 and J usage is TRBJ2-7; D might be TRBD2 (6 bases). Sequencing was done on a sample of peripheral blood. This receptor was obtained from a woman in her seventies with acute or convalescent COVID-19. CDR3 nucleotides: TGTGCCAGCGGCCCGCTTTTTGGGGGGAAAATCGAGCAGTACGTC. Translating it yields CASGPLFGGKIEQYV.